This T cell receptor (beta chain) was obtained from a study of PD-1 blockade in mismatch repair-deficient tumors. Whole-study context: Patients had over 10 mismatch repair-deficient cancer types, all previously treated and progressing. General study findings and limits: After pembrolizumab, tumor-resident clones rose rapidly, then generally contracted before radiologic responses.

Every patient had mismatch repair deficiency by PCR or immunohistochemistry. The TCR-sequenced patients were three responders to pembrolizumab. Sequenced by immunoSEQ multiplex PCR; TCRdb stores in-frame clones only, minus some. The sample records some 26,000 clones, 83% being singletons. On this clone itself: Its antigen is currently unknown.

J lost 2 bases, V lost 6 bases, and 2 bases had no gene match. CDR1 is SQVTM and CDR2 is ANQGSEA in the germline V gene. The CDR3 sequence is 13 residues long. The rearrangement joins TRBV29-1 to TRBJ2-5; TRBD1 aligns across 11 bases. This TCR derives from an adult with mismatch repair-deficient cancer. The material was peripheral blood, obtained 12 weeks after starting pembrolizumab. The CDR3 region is CSVWDRGQETQYF. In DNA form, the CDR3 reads TGCAGCGTCTGGGACAGGGGGCAAGAGACCCAGTACTTC.